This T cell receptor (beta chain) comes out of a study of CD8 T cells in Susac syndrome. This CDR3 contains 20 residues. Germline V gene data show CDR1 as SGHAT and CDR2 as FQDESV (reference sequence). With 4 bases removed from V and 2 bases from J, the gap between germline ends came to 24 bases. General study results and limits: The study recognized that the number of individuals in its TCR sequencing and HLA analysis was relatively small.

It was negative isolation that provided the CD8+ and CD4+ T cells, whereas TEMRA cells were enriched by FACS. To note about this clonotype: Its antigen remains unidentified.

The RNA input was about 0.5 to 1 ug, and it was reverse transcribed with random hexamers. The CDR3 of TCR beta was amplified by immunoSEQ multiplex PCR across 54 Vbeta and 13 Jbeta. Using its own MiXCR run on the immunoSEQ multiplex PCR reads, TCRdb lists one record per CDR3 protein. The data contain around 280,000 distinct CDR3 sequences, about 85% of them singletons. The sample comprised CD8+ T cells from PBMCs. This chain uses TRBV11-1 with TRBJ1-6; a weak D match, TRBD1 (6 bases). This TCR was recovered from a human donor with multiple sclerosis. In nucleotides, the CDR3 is TGTGCCAGCAGCTCATGGACAGCGTCCTATACGCCGCCCTATAATTCACCCCTCCACTTT. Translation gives CASSSWTASYTPPYNSPLHF.